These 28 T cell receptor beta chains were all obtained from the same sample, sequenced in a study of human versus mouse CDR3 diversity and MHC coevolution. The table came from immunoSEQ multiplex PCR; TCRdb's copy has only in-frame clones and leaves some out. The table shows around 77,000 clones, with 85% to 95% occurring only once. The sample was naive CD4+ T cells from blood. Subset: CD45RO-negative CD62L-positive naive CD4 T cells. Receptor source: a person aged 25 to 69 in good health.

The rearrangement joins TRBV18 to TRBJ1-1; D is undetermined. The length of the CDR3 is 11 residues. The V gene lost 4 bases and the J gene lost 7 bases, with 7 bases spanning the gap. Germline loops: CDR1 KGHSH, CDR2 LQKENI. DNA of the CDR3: TGTGCCAGCTCACAAAACTATGAAGCTTTCTTT. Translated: CASSQNYEAFF. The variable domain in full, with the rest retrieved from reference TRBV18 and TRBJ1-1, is NAGVMQNPRHLVRRRGQEARLRCSPMKGHSHVYWYRQLPEEGLKFMVYLQKENIIDESGMPKERFSAEFPKEGPSILRIQQVVRGDSAAYFCASSQNYEAFFGQGTRLTVV.

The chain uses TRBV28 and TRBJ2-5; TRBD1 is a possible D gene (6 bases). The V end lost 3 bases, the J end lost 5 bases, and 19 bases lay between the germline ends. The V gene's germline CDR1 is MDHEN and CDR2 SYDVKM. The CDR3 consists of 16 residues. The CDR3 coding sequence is TGTGCCAGCAGTTTGGCTGAGGGAACAGGGCGGGAGACCCAGTACTTC. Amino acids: CASSLAEGTGRETQYF.

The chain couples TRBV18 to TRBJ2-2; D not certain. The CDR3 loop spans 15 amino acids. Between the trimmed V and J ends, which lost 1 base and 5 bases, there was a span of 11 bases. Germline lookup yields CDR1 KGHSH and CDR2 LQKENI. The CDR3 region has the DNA TGTGCCAGCTCACCACTCCCGGTGAAGACCGGGGAGCTGTTTTTT. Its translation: CASSPLPVKTGELFF.

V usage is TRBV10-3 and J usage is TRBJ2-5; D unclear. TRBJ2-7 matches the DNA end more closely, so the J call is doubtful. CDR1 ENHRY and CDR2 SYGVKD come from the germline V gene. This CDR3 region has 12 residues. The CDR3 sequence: CAISDNSYEQYF. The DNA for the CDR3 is TGTGCCATCAGTGACAACTCCTACGAGCAGTACTTC.

This chain's CDR3 is CASSHGDREVETQYF. CDR3 DNA: TGTGCCAGCAGCCATGGCGACAGGGAGGTTGAGACCCAGTACTTC. The chain recombines TRBV6-5 with TRBJ2-5, with D possibly being TRBD1 (7 bases). The CDR3 extends over 15 amino acids. Trimming cost V 6 bases and J 5 bases, with 19 bases left between them. The germline CDR1 and CDR2 sequences are MNHEY and SVGAGI.

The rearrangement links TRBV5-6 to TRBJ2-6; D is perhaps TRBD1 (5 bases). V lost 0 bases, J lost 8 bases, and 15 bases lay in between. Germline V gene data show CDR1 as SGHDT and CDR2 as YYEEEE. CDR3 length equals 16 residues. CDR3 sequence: CASSLGRQRRPNVLTF. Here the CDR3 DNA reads TGTGCCAGCAGCTTGGGAAGACAGAGGCGACCCAACGTCCTGACTTTC.

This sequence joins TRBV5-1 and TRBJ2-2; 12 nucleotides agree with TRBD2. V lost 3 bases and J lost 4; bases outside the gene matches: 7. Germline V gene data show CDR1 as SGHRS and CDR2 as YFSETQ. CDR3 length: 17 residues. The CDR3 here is CASSWIETSGSTGELFF. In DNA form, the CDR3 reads TGCGCCAGCAGCTGGATTGAGACTAGCGGGAGCACCGGGGAGCTGTTTTTT.

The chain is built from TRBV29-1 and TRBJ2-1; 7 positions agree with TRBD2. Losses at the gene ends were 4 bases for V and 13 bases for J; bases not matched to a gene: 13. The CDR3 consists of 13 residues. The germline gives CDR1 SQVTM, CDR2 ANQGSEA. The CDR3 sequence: CSVVGTMVVPQFF. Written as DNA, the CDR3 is TGCAGCGTTGTGGGGACTATGGTAGTCCCACAGTTCTTC.

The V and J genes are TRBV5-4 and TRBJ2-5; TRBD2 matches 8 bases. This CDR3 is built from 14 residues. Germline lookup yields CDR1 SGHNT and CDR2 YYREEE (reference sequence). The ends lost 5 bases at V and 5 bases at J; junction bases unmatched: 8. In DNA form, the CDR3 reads TGTGCCAGCAGTCTAGCGGGCCGTATGGAGACCCAGTACTTC. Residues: CASSLAGRMETQYF. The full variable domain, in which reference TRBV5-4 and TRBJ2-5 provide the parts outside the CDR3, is ETGVTQSPTHLIKTRGQQVTLRCSSQSGHNTVSWYQQALGQGPQFIFQYYREEENGRGNFPPRFSGLQFPNYSSELNVNALELDDSALYLCASSLAGRMETQYFGPGTRLLVL.

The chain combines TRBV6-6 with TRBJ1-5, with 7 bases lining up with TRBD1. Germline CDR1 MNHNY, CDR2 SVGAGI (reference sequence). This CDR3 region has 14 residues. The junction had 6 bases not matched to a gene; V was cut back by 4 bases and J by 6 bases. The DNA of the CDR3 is TGTGCCAGCAGTTCCCGGGACAGACGTCAGCCCCAGCATTTT. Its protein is CASSSRDRRQPQHF.

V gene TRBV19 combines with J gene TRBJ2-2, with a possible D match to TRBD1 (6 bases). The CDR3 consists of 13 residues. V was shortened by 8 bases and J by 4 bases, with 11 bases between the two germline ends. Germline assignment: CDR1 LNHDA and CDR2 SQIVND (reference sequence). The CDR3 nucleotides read TGTGCCAGTGAGGCAGGGGCCACCGGGGAGCTGTTTTTT. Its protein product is CASEAGATGELFF.

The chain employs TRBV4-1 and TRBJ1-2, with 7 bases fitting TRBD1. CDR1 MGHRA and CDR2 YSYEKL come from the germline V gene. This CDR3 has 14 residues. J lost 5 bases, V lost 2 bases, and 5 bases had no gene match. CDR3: CASSQPGQHYGYTF. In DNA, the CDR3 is TGCGCCAGCAGCCAACCGGGACAGCATTATGGCTACACCTTC.

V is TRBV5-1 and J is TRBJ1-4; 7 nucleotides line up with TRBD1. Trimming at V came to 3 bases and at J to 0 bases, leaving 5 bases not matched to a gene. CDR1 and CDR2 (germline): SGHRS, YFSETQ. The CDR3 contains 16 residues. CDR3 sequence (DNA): TGCGCCAGCAGCTCGGGACAGTATGCAACTAATGAAAAACTGTTTTTT. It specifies CASSSGQYATNEKLFF. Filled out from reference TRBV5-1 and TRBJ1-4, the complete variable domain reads KAGVTQTPRYLIKTRGQQVTLSCSPISGHRSVSWYQQTPGQGLQFLFEYFSETQRNKGNFPGRFSGRQFSNSRSEMNVSTLELGDSALYLCASSSGQYATNEKLFFGSGTQLSVL.

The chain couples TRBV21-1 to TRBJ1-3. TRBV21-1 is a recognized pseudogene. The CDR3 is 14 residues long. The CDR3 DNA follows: TGTGCCAGCAGCCCCGCGGTCTCTGGAAACACCATATATTTT. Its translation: CASSPAVSGNTIYF.

CDR3 sequence reads: CAWSRGLAGAHEQFF. CDR3 sequence (DNA): TGTGCCTGGAGTCGCGGACTAGCGGGGGCACATGAGCAGTTCTTC. The chain links TRBV30 to TRBJ2-1; 13 bases agree with TRBD2. Germline CDR1 reads GTSNPN; CDR2 reads SVGIG (reference sequence). This CDR3 contains 15 residues. J gave up 8 bases and V 2 bases, and 6 bases lay outside the gene matches.

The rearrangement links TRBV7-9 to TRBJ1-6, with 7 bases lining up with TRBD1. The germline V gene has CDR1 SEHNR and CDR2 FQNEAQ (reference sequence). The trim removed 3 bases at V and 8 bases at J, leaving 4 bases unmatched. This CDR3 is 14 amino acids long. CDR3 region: CASSLRQGDSPLHF. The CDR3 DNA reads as TGTGCCAGCAGCTTGAGACAGGGAGATTCACCCCTCCACTTT.

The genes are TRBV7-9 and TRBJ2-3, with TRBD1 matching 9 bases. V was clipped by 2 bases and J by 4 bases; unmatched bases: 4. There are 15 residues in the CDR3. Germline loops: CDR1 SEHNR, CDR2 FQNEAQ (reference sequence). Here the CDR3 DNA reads TGTGCCAGCAGCTTAAGGGACAGGGATGCAGATACGCAGTATTTT. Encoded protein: CASSLRDRDADTQYF.

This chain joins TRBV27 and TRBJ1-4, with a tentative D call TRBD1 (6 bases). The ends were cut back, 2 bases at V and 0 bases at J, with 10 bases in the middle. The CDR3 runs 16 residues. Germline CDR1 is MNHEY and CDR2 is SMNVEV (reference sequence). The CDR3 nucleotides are TGTGCCAGCAGTTTAGTCGGACAGTCAACTAATGAAAAACTGTTTTTT. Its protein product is CASSLVGQSTNEKLFF.

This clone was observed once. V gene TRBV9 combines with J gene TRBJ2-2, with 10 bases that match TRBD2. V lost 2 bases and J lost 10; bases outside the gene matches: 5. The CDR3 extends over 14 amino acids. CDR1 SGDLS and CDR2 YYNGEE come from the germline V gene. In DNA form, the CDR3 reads TGTGCCAGCAGCGTGGCTAGCGGGAGTGCGGAGCTGTTTTTT. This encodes CASSVASGSAELFF.

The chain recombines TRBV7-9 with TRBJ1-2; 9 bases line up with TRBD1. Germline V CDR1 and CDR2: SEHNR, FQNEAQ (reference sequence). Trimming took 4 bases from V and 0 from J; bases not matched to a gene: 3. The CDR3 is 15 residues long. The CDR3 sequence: CASSSDRGTNYGYTF. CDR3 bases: TGTGCCAGCAGCTCGGACAGGGGAACTAACTATGGCTACACCTTC.

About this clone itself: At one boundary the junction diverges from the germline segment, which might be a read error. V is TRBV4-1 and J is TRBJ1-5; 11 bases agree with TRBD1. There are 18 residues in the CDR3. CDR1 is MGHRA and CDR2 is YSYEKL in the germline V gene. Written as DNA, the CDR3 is TGCGCCAGCGGCCAGGGCAGACCGGGACAGGGGGGCAATCAGCCCCAGCATTTT. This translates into CASGQGRPGQGGNQPQHF.

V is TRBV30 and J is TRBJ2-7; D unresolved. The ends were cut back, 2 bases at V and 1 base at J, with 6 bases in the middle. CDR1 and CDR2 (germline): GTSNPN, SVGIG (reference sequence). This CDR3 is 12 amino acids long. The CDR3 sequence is CAWSSSSYEQYF. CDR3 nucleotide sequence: TGTGCCTGGAGTTCTAGTTCCTACGAGCAGTACTTC.

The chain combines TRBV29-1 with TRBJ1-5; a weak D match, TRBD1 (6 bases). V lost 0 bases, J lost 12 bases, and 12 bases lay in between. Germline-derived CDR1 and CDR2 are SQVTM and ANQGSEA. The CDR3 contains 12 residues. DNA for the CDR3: TGCAGCGTTGAAGATAGTATAGGGGGCCAGCATTTT. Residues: CSVEDSIGGQHF.

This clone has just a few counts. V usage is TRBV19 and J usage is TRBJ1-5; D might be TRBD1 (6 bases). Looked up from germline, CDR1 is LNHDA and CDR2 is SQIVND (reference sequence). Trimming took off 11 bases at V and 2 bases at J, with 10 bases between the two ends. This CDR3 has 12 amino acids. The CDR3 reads CAGGAGNQPQHF. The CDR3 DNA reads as TGTGCCGGGGGGGCAGGCAATCAGCCCCAGCATTTT.

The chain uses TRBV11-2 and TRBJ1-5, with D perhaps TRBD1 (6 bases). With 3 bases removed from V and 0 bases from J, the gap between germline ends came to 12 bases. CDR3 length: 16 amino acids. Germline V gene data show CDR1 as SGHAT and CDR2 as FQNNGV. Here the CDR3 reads CASSFAGARSNQPQHF. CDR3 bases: TGTGCCAGCAGCTTCGCGGGGGCTCGTAGCAATCAGCCCCAGCATTTT.

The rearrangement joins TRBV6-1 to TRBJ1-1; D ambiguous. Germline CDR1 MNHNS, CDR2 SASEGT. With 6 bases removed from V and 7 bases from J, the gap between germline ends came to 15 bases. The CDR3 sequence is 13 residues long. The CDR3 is CASSVILKSEAFF. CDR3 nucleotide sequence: TGTGCCAGCAGCGTAATACTTAAAAGTGAAGCTTTCTTT.

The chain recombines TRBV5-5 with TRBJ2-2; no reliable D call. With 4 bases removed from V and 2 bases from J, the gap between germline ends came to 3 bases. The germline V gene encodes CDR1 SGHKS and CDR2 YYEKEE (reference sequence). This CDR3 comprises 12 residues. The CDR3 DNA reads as TGTGCCAGCAGCCCAAACACCGGGGAGCTGTTTTTT. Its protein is CASSPNTGELFF.

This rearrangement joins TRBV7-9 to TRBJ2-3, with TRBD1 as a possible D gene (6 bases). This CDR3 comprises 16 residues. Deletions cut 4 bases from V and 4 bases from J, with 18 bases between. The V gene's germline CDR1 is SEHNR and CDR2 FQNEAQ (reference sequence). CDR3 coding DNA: TGTGCCAGCAGCTCTACCCCTGGACAGCTAGCAGATACGCAGTATTTT. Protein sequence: CASSSTPGQLADTQYF.